A single sample gave rise to the 21 T cell receptor beta chains below, sequenced in a study of blood T cell repertoires in COVID-19. Libraries were prepared by immunoSEQ multiplex PCR; TCRdb keeps only in-frame clonotypes and omits some of them. The sample consists of approximately 150,000 clones, roughly 84% of them appearing once. The sequenced sample was PBMCs or T cells enriched from blood (not recorded which). The receptor set was obtained from a woman in her forties or fifties who had recovered from COVID-19.

The J gene is TRBJ1-2, the V gene TRBV9; D gene unclear. The V gene's germline CDR1 is SGDLS and CDR2 YYNGEE. V gave up 10 bases and J gave up 4 bases, with 17 bases separating them. This CDR3 region has 13 residues. The CDR3 loop is CAPSGLAGYGYTF. The CDR3, as DNA: TGTGCCCCCAGCGGGTTAGCCGGCTATGGCTACACCTTC.

This clone was seen once. V and J are TRBV4-3 and TRBJ2-7; unclear D gene. V was clipped by 2 bases and J by 5 bases, with 10 bases between them. The CDR3 covers 13 residues. Germline CDR1 and CDR2: LGHNA and YSLEER. Here the CDR3 DNA reads TGCGCCAGCAGCCAACCCCCCTCGGACGAGCAGTACTTC. Amino acids: CASSQPPSDEQYF.

The sample holds one count of this clone. The chain employs TRBV6-6 and TRBJ2-5; 10 nucleotides align to TRBD2. CDR3 length: 15 residues. V shed 6 bases, J shed 4 bases, and the junction held 8 bases outside the gene matches. Germline lookup yields CDR1 MNHNY and CDR2 SVGAGI (reference sequence). CDR3 coding DNA: TGTGCCAGCAGAGCCAGCGGGGGGGCTTCAGAGACCCAGTACTTC. It encodes CASRASGGASETQYF.

V and J are TRBV27 and TRBJ2-1; D is possibly TRBD1 (6 bases). Trimming removed 1 base at V and 8 bases at J, with 12 bases between. The CDR3 loop spans 14 amino acids. Germline V lookup: CDR1 MNHEY, CDR2 SMNVEV (reference sequence). The DNA of the CDR3 is TGTGCCAGCAGTTTATTCGGATACAGGGATGAGCAGTTCTTC. It encodes CASSLFGYRDEQFF.

V is TRBV5-6 and J is TRBJ2-1; D is undetermined. The germline V gene encodes CDR1 SGHDT and CDR2 YYEEEE. The CDR3 runs 15 residues. Between the trimmed V and J ends, which lost 7 bases and 0 bases, there was a span of 14 bases. Here the CDR3 reads CASLSDPSSYNEQFF. CDR3 nucleotides: TGTGCCAGCCTCTCAGATCCCAGCTCCTACAATGAGCAGTTCTTC.

The rearrangement uses TRBV2 and TRBJ1-3, with a possible D match to TRBD1 (6 bases). Trimming removed 10 bases from V and 0 bases from J, with 16 bases in between. The CDR3 is 15 amino acids. The V gene's germline CDR1 is SNHLY and CDR2 FYNNEI. CDR3 loop: CATRTDLSSGNTIYF. In DNA, the CDR3 is TGTGCCACCAGGACAGATTTAAGCTCTGGAAACACCATATATTTT.

This chain connects TRBV18 to TRBJ2-2, with 10 bases fitting TRBD1. Trimming took 5 bases from V and 3 from J; bases not matched to a gene: 6. Germline V CDR1 and CDR2: KGHSH, LQKENI. CDR3 length: 16 residues. This CDR3 reads CASSTGTGVYTGELFF. In DNA form, the CDR3 reads TGTGCCAGCTCAACCGGGACAGGGGTCTACACCGGGGAGCTGTTTTTT.

The V call is TRBV29-1, the J call TRBJ1-1; weak D call: TRBD1 (5 bases). CDR1 SQVTM and CDR2 ANQGSEA come from the germline V gene. This CDR3 has 13 residues. V was trimmed by 7 bases and J by 0 bases, leaving 12 bases between them. This CDR3 is CSARQSMNTEAFF. As DNA, the CDR3 is TGCAGCGCAAGACAGAGTATGAACACTGAAGCTTTCTTT.

The V call is TRBV4-2, the J call TRBJ2-7, with TRBD2 matching 7 bases. Per germline, CDR1 LGHNA and CDR2 YNFKEQ. The CDR3 loop spans 16 amino acids. After removal of 1 base from V and 6 bases from J, the junction contained 12 bases not matched to a gene. The CDR3 is CASSQVVAGQRGEQYF. The CDR3 DNA reads as TGTGCCAGCAGCCAAGTGGTAGCGGGTCAGCGTGGCGAGCAGTACTTC.

This rearrangement joins TRBV28 to TRBJ2-4; possibly TRBD2 for D (6 bases). Trimming left V 5 bases short and J 0 bases short, with 14 bases between. This CDR3 is built from 16 residues. Germline loops: CDR1 MDHEN, CDR2 SYDVKM. CDR3 region: CASSGTERLAKNIQYF. CDR3 coding DNA: TGTGCCAGCAGTGGGACTGAGCGGCTAGCCAAAAACATTCAGTACTTC. Based on the CDR3 plus reference TRBV28 and TRBJ2-4, the full variable domain is DVKVTQSSRYLVKRTGEKVFLECVQDMDHENMFWYRQDPGLGLRLIYFSYDVKMKEKGDIPEGYSVSREKKERFSLILESASTNQTSMYLCASSGTERLAKNIQYFGAGTRLSVL.

This clone was recorded a few times. The rearrangement uses TRBV27 and TRBJ2-5; 10 bases match TRBD2. Germline V gene sequence: CDR1 MNHEY, CDR2 SMNVEV (reference sequence). Trimming cost V 3 bases and J 5 bases; bases outside gene matches: 6. The CDR3 runs 15 residues. The CDR3 here is CASSFLAGGGETQYF. The CDR3 nucleotides are TGTGCCAGCAGTTTCTTAGCGGGGGGTGGGGAGACCCAGTACTTC.

Points on this clone: With a far larger clone one base away, a read error is the likely cause. The chain employs TRBV7-8 and TRBJ1-2; 8 bases map to TRBD1. Trimming took 5 bases from V and 3 from J; bases not matched to a gene: 2. CDR3 length equals 13 residues. Germline values: CDR1 SGHVS, CDR2 FQNEAQ. CDR3 sequence: CASSPTGDYGYTF. The CDR3 bases are TGTGCCAGCAGCCCGACAGGGGACTATGGCTACACCTTC.

The chain employs TRBV28 and TRBJ2-5, with 9 bases identical to TRBD2. The germline V gene has CDR1 MDHEN and CDR2 SYDVKM. The CDR3 has 17 amino acids. V lost 2 bases and J lost 0; bases outside the gene matches: 7. The CDR3 reads CASSLPSGVGYQETQYF. The DNA of the CDR3 is TGTGCCAGCAGTTTACCTAGCGGGGTGGGGTACCAAGAGACCCAGTACTTC. The full variable domain, rest sourced from reference TRBV28 and TRBJ2-5, is DVKVTQSSRYLVKRTGEKVFLECVQDMDHENMFWYRQDPGLGLRLIYFSYDVKMKEKGDIPEGYSVSREKKERFSLILESASTNQTSMYLCASSLPSGVGYQETQYFGPGTRLLVL.

The genes are TRBV5-1 and TRBJ2-1, with 8 bases fitting TRBD2. This CDR3 is built from 17 residues. The germline V gene has CDR1 SGHRS and CDR2 YFSETQ. V trimming: 4 bases; J trimming: 7 bases; junction bases outside the gene matches: 16. The CDR3 protein is CASSPAPPGLEENEQFF. CDR3 sequence (DNA): TGCGCCAGCAGCCCCGCGCCACCGGGACTAGAGGAGAATGAGCAGTTCTTC.

V gene TRBV5-1 combines with J gene TRBJ2-1; possibly TRBD2 for D (5 bases). Germline values: CDR1 SGHRS, CDR2 YFSETQ. This CDR3 region has 17 residues. V lost 0 bases and J 6 bases, leaving 19 bases between the germline ends. The CDR3, as DNA: TGCGCCAGCAGCTTGGTTGGGTCCGGGGAGTTAGGCAATGAGCAGTTCTTC. This gives the protein CASSLVGSGELGNEQFF.

This clone was seen a single time. The genes are TRBV19 and TRBJ1-1, with TRBD1 matching over 11 bases. Germline loops: CDR1 LNHDA, CDR2 SQIVND (reference sequence). Trimming cost V 9 bases and J 1 base; bases outside gene matches: 7. This CDR3 has 15 residues. CDR3: CASGTGGLGNTEAFF. In nucleotides, the CDR3 is TGTGCCAGCGGGACAGGGGGATTGGGGAACACTGAAGCTTTCTTT.

The rearrangement links TRBV5-4 to TRBJ1-4, with unresolved D. Germline V gene lookup returns CDR1 SGHNT and CDR2 YYREEE (reference sequence). Trimming took off 0 bases at V and 5 bases at J, with 5 bases between the two ends. The CDR3 loop spans 13 amino acids. For the CDR3, the DNA is TGTGCCAGCAGCTTGGCCTACAATGAAAAACTGTTTTTT. This codes for CASSLAYNEKLFF.

The DNA for the CDR3 is TGTGCCAGCAGTTCAGGGGTGGGGTGGAGCCAGCCCCAGCATTTT. Protein: CASSSGVGWSQPQHF. This chain links TRBV16 with TRBJ1-5, with D perhaps matching TRBD1 (6 bases). V was shortened by 6 bases and J by 7 bases, with 19 bases between the two germline ends. The CDR3 loop spans 15 amino acids. Germline-derived CDR1 and CDR2 are KGHSY and FQNENV.

This clone was detected once. The chain is built from TRBV11-2 and TRBJ1-6; D remains ambiguous. Germline CDR1 SGHAT, CDR2 FQNNGV. CDR3 length: 14 amino acids. Trimming took 7 bases from V and 7 from J, leaving 14 bases between them. The CDR3 DNA sequence: TGTGCCAGCACCGCTTCAGGCTCCAATTCACCCCTCCACTTT. Its protein product is CASTASGSNSPLHF.

This chain links TRBV5-1 with TRBJ1-1; weak D call: TRBD1 (5 bases). CDR3 length equals 14 residues. With 3 bases removed from V and 1 base from J, the gap between germline ends came to 10 bases. The germline V gene has CDR1 SGHRS and CDR2 YFSETQ. The DNA for the CDR3 is TGCGCCAGCAGCTACCAGGGTGGGAACACTGAAGCTTTCTTT. This translates into CASSYQGGNTEAFF.

The chain joins TRBV4-1 to TRBJ2-1, with TRBD2 as a possible D gene (6 bases). V lost 1 base to trimming and J lost 7 bases, with 17 bases between them. This CDR3 region has 16 residues. Germline V CDR1 and CDR2: MGHRA, YSYEKL. The CDR3 DNA follows: TGCGCCAGCAGCCAAGTCCCCGGGAGCTTGGTGAATGAGCAGTTCTTC. Protein sequence: CASSQVPGSLVNEQFF.